This T cell receptor (beta chain) was sequenced during a study of blood T cell repertoires in COVID-19. Whole-study context: Acute and convalescent COVID-19 samples came from the United States, Italy and Spain. Sources were T cells, B-cell-depleted T cells, or PBMCs; the material itself was cDNA or gDNA.

Between the trimmed V and J ends, which lost 4 bases and 3 bases, there was a span of 10 bases. Germline V gene data show CDR1 as SGHRS and CDR2 as YFSETQ. The CDR3 runs 14 residues. During active infection, Seattle patients enrolled and were then monitored through disease. In the authors' methods: For nucleated cells, counts were estimated from reference gene primer amplification. Using immunoSEQ multiplex PCR, the repertoire was profiled, and TCRdb retains in-frame clones only, with some absent. That table furnishes V, J and clone size, whereas the DNA furnished D and trimming. The sample holds a few hundred thousand clones, approximately 86% seen once.

The gene calls are TRBV5-1 and TRBJ2-2; possibly TRBD1 for D (5 bases). Sequencing was done on a sample of peripheral blood. This clonotype originated in a woman in her twenties or thirties with COVID-19, enrolled during active disease. CDR3 amino acids: CASSVLTDTGELFF. In DNA form, the CDR3 reads TGCGCCAGCAGCGTCCTGACAGACACCGGGGAGCTGTTTTTT.